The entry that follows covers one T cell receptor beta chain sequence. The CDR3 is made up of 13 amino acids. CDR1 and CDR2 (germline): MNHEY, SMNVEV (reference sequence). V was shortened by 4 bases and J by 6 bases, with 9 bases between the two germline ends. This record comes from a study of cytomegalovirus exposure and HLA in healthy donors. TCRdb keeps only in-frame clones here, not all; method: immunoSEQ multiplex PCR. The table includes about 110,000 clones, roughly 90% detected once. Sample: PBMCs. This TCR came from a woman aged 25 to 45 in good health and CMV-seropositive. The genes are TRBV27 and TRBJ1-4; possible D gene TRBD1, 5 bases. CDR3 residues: CASSWSRDEKLFF. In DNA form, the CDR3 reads TGTGCCAGCAGTTGGAGCAGGGATGAAAAACTGTTTTTT. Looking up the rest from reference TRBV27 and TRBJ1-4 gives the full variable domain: EAQVTQNPRYLITVTGKKLTVTCSQNMNHEYMSWYRQDPGLGLRQIYYSMNVEVTDKGDVPEGYKVSRKEKRNFPLILESPSPNQTSLYFCASSWSRDEKLFFGSGTQLSVL.